These T cell receptor beta chains were read from a single sample in a study of response to subunit inactivated influenza vaccine. TCRdb re-called the RT-PCR reads with MiXCR, one entry per CDR3 protein. The sample has about 500,000 distinct CDR3 sequences; approximately 7.7% are singletons. The specimen comprised PBMCs from blood, sampled around 25 months after vaccination. The receptors come from a man between 45 and 75 years old who received an inactivated influenza vaccine. The CDR3 runs from the conserved cysteine through the conserved F or W. The order of the fields is clone size, D gene, J gene, V gene, CDR3 DNA, CDR3 protein. A D gene is named only where the DNA matches it firmly. The size of a clone is reported for some rows only, either as once, few or many, or as a class for expanded clones.

clone_size: .; d_call: .; j_call: TRBJ2-7; v_call: TRBV10-3; cdr3_nt: TGTGCCACGAAGAGCTACGAGCAGTACTTC; cdr3_aa: CATKSYEQYF
clone_size: few; d_call: TRBD2; j_call: TRBJ2-5; v_call: TRBV6-1; cdr3_nt: TGTGCCAGCAGTGGAGGGGGACTAGCCTTCCAAGAGACCCAGTACTTC; cdr3_aa: CASSGGGLAFQETQYF
clone_size: many; d_call: .; j_call: TRBJ1-4; v_call: TRBV28; cdr3_nt: TGTGCCAGTCATAGGGATGAAAAACTGTTTTTT; cdr3_aa: CASHRDEKLFF
clone_size: many; d_call: TRBD2; j_call: TRBJ2-3; v_call: TRBV7-2; cdr3_nt: TGTGCCAGCAGCTTAGCGCGCAGCGGGGGGAAGAGCACAGATACGCAGTATTTT; cdr3_aa: CASSLARSGGKSTDTQYF
clone_size: many; d_call: .; j_call: TRBJ1-6; v_call: TRBV7-2; cdr3_nt: TGTGCCAGCAGCTTAGGAGGGGCTTATAATTCACCCCTCCACTTT; cdr3_aa: CASSLGGAYNSPLHF
clone_size: few; d_call: .; j_call: TRBJ2-4; v_call: TRBV7-2; cdr3_nt: TGTGCCAGCAGCTTATTATGGGGGGGCGAGTACATTCAGTACTTC; cdr3_aa: CASSLLWGGEYIQYF
clone_size: few; d_call: TRBD2; j_call: TRBJ2-1; v_call: TRBV15; cdr3_nt: TGTGCCACCAGCAGAGAAGGACCCCGGGGGGGCCTCAGTGCGTTCTTC; cdr3_aa: CATSREGPRGGLSAFF
clone_size: few; d_call: .; j_call: TRBJ2-1; v_call: TRBV6-5; cdr3_nt: TGTGCCAGCAGTTACATCGGCGGCCGATTCAACAATGAGCAGTTCTTC; cdr3_aa: CASSYIGGRFNNEQFF
clone_size: few; d_call: .; j_call: TRBJ2-7; v_call: TRBV5-6; cdr3_nt: TGTGCCAGCAGCATCCCGGGTAGGGGCTACGAGCAGTACTTC; cdr3_aa: CASSIPGRGYEQYF
clone_size: many; d_call: .; j_call: TRBJ1-3; v_call: TRBV5-1; cdr3_nt: TGCGCCAGCAGCCTACAGGGTGACGGAAACACCATATATTTT; cdr3_aa: CASSLQGDGNTIYF
clone_size: many; d_call: .; j_call: TRBJ2-3; v_call: TRBV27; cdr3_nt: TGTGCCAGCAGTCCGGCCCGGAACACAGATACGCAGTATTTT; cdr3_aa: CASSPARNTDTQYF
clone_size: .; d_call: .; j_call: TRBJ1-2; v_call: TRBV5-4; cdr3_nt: TGTGCCAGCAGTCAGGAGGGCAGGGGTTATGGCTACACCTTC; cdr3_aa: CASSQEGRGYGYTF
clone_size: few; d_call: TRBD2; j_call: TRBJ2-3; v_call: TRBV2; cdr3_nt: TGTGCCAGCAGAACGGGACTAGCGGGGGGGACAGATAGGCAGTATTTT; cdr3_aa: CASRTGLAGGTDRQYF
clone_size: few; d_call: .; j_call: TRBJ1-4; v_call: TRBV6-5; cdr3_nt: TGTGCCAGCAGTTACTTCAGGGGCGGTGGTGATGAAAAACTGTTTTTT; cdr3_aa: CASSYFRGGGDEKLFF
clone_size: .; d_call: .; j_call: TRBJ2-7; v_call: TRBV5-6; cdr3_nt: TGTGCCAGCGCGCCCGGGACATTGGGCTACGAGCAGTACTTC; cdr3_aa: CASAPGTLGYEQYF
clone_size: few; d_call: TRBD2; j_call: TRBJ2-5; v_call: TRBV29-1; cdr3_nt: TGCAGCGTTAGACTAGCGGAGGGGGTCGAGACCCAGTACTTC; cdr3_aa: CSVRLAEGVETQYF
clone_size: many; d_call: TRBD1; j_call: TRBJ1-2; v_call: TRBV29-1; cdr3_nt: TGCAGCGTTTTAGGGGGCACCAACTATGGCTACACCTTC; cdr3_aa: CSVLGGTNYGYTF
clone_size: many; d_call: TRBD2; j_call: TRBJ2-1; v_call: TRBV3-1; cdr3_nt: TGTGCCAGCAGCCAAGATCGGCTAGCGGGGGGGCCTAAATCCCTAAATGAGCAGTTCTTC; cdr3_aa: CASSQDRLAGGPKSLNEQFF
clone_size: many; d_call: .; j_call: TRBJ2-1; v_call: TRBV6-5; cdr3_nt: TGTGCCAGCAGTTTCTTCTCCGGGGGCGGCCGGGAGCAGTTCTTC; cdr3_aa: CASSFFSGGGREQFF